The next 30 T cell receptor beta chains were all read from a single sample in a study of cytomegalovirus exposure and HLA in healthy donors. Both 60 Vbeta primers and 13 Jbeta primers went into the PCR. The protocol was immunoSEQ multiplex PCR, while the TCRdb copy is restricted to in-frame clones and leaves out a portion. Found here are 150,000 or so clones, around 67% of them singletons; the top ten hold 1.5% to 2%. The sample consisted of PBMCs. These receptors were taken from a young woman in good health and CMV-seronegative.

This clone was detected once. The chain joins TRBV30 to TRBJ1-1; TRBD1 might be the D (6 bases). Trimming shortened V by 8 bases and J by 0 bases, and 16 bases separated the two germline ends. This CDR3 is 14 amino acids long. Germline values: CDR1 GTSNPN, CDR2 SVGIG (reference sequence). CDR3 coding DNA: TGTGCCGGGACGAGGACAGCCATGAACACTGAAGCTTTCTTT. It codes for CAGTRTAMNTEAFF.

The chain couples TRBV6-5 to TRBJ1-6; D is undetermined. CDR1 MNHEY and CDR2 SVGAGI come from the germline V gene. V gave up 3 bases and J gave up 7 bases, with 13 bases separating them. The CDR3 totals 15 residues. The CDR3 loop is CASSYRQTPNSPLHF. The CDR3 DNA follows: TGTGCCAGCAGTTATCGGCAGACACCCAATTCACCCCTCCACTTT.

V is TRBV2 and J is TRBJ1-1, with D maybe TRBD1 (5 bases). Trimming removed 8 bases from V and 3 bases from J, with 13 bases in between. The CDR3 is 13 amino acids. CDR1 and CDR2 from the germline V gene are SNHLY and FYNNEI. This CDR3 reads CASPGLRDTEAFF. CDR3 DNA sequence: TGTGCCAGCCCGGGACTACGGGACACTGAAGCTTTCTTT.

The rearrangement joins TRBV7-9 to TRBJ2-5, with 8 bases identical to TRBD1. This CDR3 contains 15 residues. Germline CDR1 and CDR2: SEHNR and FQNEAQ (reference sequence). Germline trimming cut 5 bases from V and 5 bases from J; bases unmatched to any gene: 10. CDR3 sequence reads: CASSEDRGERETQYF. The DNA for the CDR3 is TGTGCCAGCAGCGAAGACAGGGGAGAGAGGGAGACCCAGTACTTC.

The chain has TRBV7-9 and TRBJ2-7, with 10 bases identical to TRBD1. The junction had 9 bases not matched to a gene; V was cut back by 5 bases and J by 5 bases. Germline V gene sequence: CDR1 SEHNR, CDR2 FQNEAQ (reference sequence). The CDR3 has 15 residues. In nucleotides, the CDR3 is TGTGCCAGCAGCGAGCTCCGGGACAGGGGCCACGAGCAGTACTTC. Translated: CASSELRDRGHEQYF.

This chain connects TRBV28 to TRBJ2-2; D is ambiguous. There are 16 residues in the CDR3. Germline loops: CDR1 MDHEN, CDR2 SYDVKM. V shed 4 bases and J shed 3 bases, with 15 bases lying between them. Here the CDR3 reads CASSSTIARDTGELFF. The CDR3 DNA follows: TGTGCCAGCAGTTCCACCATTGCGCGAGACACCGGGGAGCTGTTTTTT.

This clone showed up just a few times. The J gene is TRBJ1-1, the V gene TRBV11-2; D call uncertain. This CDR3 region has 13 residues. Germline CDR1 is SGHAT and CDR2 is FQNNGV. Trimming shortened V by 4 bases and J by 4 bases, and 10 bases separated the two germline ends. The CDR3: CASSYIERTEAFF. DNA for the CDR3: TGTGCCAGCAGCTACATTGAGCGCACTGAAGCTTTCTTT.

This sequence joins TRBV7-6 and TRBJ1-5; D call uncertain. CDR3 length: 16 amino acids. Per the germline V gene, CDR1 is SGHVS and CDR2 is FNYEAQ. The V gene lost 1 base and the J gene lost 3 bases, with 13 bases spanning the gap. The CDR3 DNA reads as TGTGCCAGCAGCTTAGAAACAGCAGGTAACAATCAGCCCCAGCATTTT. Its protein is CASSLETAGNNQPQHF.

The chain is built from TRBV27 and TRBJ1-4, with 8 bases aligning to TRBD1. V trimming: 4 bases; J trimming: 2 bases; junction bases outside the gene matches: 3. CDR1 and CDR2 from the germline V gene are MNHEY and SMNVEV (reference sequence). The CDR3 length is 15 residues. The CDR3 bases are TGTGCCAGCAGTTCCCGACAGGGGACTAATGAAAAACTGTTTTTT. Translating it yields CASSSRQGTNEKLFF.

The chain employs TRBV5-6 and TRBJ1-5, with 8 bases fitting TRBD1. V dropped 4 bases and J dropped 6; count of bases not matched to a gene: 6. The CDR3 spans 14 residues. Germline CDR1 SGHDT, CDR2 YYEEEE. The CDR3 bases are TGTGCCAGCAGCCGGACAGGGCTCCTTCAGCCCCAGCATTTT. As protein: CASSRTGLLQPQHF.

Turning to this clone: An end of the junction does not agree with germline; a read error may underlie this. The chain is built from TRBV7-9 and TRBJ1-3; unclear D gene. CDR1 is SEHNR, CDR2 FQNEAQ, per germline (reference sequence). The CDR3 is made up of 18 amino acids. The CDR3 here is CASSLAAGRPLPGNTIYF. Here the CDR3 DNA reads TGTGCCAGCAGCCTAGCCGCAGGTCGTCCTCTGCCTGGAAACACCATATATTTT.

The genes are TRBV6-5 and TRBJ2-4, with D maybe TRBD1 (6 bases). This CDR3 has 16 residues. The germline V gene has CDR1 MNHEY and CDR2 SVGAGI. V lost 0 bases to trimming and J lost 5 bases, with 14 bases between them. The CDR3 loop is CASSYSIMGAQNIQYF. Written as DNA, the CDR3 is TGTGCCAGCAGTTACTCGATTATGGGGGCCCAAAACATTCAGTACTTC.

This rearrangement joins TRBV7-9 to TRBJ1-5; D might be TRBD1 (6 bases). Germline V lookup: CDR1 SEHNR, CDR2 FQNEAQ (reference sequence). The CDR3 has 13 amino acids. V lost 7 bases to trimming and J lost 5 bases, with 12 bases between them. The CDR3 here is CASNGGAYQPQHF. CDR3 nucleotide sequence: TGTGCCAGCAACGGGGGGGCCTATCAGCCCCAGCATTTT. Full variable domain (outside the CDR3, taken from reference TRBV7-9 and TRBJ1-5): DTGVSQNPRHKITKRGQNVTFRCDPISEHNRLYWYRQTLGQGPEFLTYFQNEAQLEKSRLLSDRFSAERPKGSFSTLEIQRTEQGDSAMYLCASNGGAYQPQHFGDGTRLSIL.

A few counts support this clone. In DNA, the CDR3 is TGTGCCAGCAAGGGGACCGGGACACGGTACAATGAGCAGTTCTTC. Its protein is CASKGTGTRYNEQFF. The chain couples TRBV2 to TRBJ2-1; possible D gene TRBD1, 6 bases. V was shortened by 7 bases and J by 4 bases, with 17 bases between the two germline ends. The CDR3 sequence is 15 residues long. CDR1 is SNHLY and CDR2 is FYNNEI in the germline V gene.

This chain joins TRBV7-2 and TRBJ1-4, with 7 bases matching TRBD1. The CDR3 contains 15 residues. CDR1 SGHTA and CDR2 FQGNSA come from the germline V gene. The V gene end was trimmed by 5 bases and the J gene end by 4 bases; junction bases not matched to a gene: 7. The chain's CDR3 is CASSRTGYNNEKLFF. In nucleotides, the CDR3 is TGTGCCAGCAGCCGGACAGGTTATAATAATGAAAAACTGTTTTTT.

This clone was counted between two and nine times. The rearrangement uses TRBV7-2 and TRBJ2-1, with D possibly TRBD2 on 5 matching bases. CDR1 is SGHTA and CDR2 is FQGNSA in the germline V gene. The V and J ends lost 5 bases and 2 bases respectively, with 13 bases between them. This CDR3 spans 15 amino acids. The CDR3 region has the DNA TGTGCCAGCAGCATCGACCCTAGCACCTACAATGAGCAGTTCTTC. Protein sequence: CASSIDPSTYNEQFF.

The CDR3 here is CASSRGLGPYEQYF. In DNA form, the CDR3 reads TGCGCCAGCAGCCGAGGACTAGGACCCTACGAGCAGTACTTC. This chain joins TRBV4-1 and TRBJ2-7, with 7 nucleotides matching TRBD2. The J segment lost 2 bases and the V segment lost 4 bases, leaving 5 bases of the junction unmatched. The CDR3 runs to 14 residues. CDR1 and CDR2 from the germline V gene are MGHRA and YSYEKL.

The rearrangement uses TRBV28 and TRBJ1-2, with TRBD1 matching 7 bases. CDR1 is MDHEN, CDR2 SYDVKM, per germline. V dropped 4 bases and J dropped 4; count of bases not matched to a gene: 6. The CDR3 length is 14 residues. DNA of the CDR3: TGTGCCAGCAGTTCCGGGGACAGAACCTATGGCTACACCTTC. Amino acids: CASSSGDRTYGYTF.

This clone turned up a few times. J is TRBJ2-1 and V is TRBV5-1; D is uncertain. The CDR3 sequence is 13 residues long. Germline V gene data show CDR1 as SGHRS and CDR2 as YFSETQ. Trimming took 0 bases from V and 9 from J, leaving 10 bases between them. The CDR3 DNA is TGCGCCAGCAGCTTGGTTGAGTCGGGTGAGCAGTTCTTC. This translates into CASSLVESGEQFF.

This clone has more than one count but fewer than ten. The rearrangement joins TRBV27 to TRBJ2-7; 8 bases are shared with TRBD1. The CDR3 runs 14 residues. The J segment lost 1 base and the V segment lost 6 bases, leaving 5 bases of the junction unmatched. Germline V lookup: CDR1 MNHEY, CDR2 SMNVEV (reference sequence). The CDR3: CASSPDRVSYEQYF. Here the CDR3 DNA reads TGTGCCAGCAGCCCGGACAGGGTTTCCTACGAGCAGTACTTC.

This chain connects TRBV29-1 to TRBJ1-2; 11 nucleotides match TRBD1. CDR1 and CDR2 (germline): SQVTM, ANQGSEA. This CDR3 has 13 amino acids. Germline trimming cut 6 bases from V and 5 bases from J; bases unmatched to any gene: 5. The DNA of the CDR3 is TGCAGCGTAGCCGGGACAGGGGGTTATGGCTACACCTTC. Protein sequence: CSVAGTGGYGYTF.

V and J are TRBV30 and TRBJ1-1; D unclear. The germline gives CDR1 GTSNPN, CDR2 SVGIG (reference sequence). Trimming pared 1 base from V and 0 bases from J, leaving 6 bases between. This CDR3 comprises 13 residues. CDR3 in amino acids: CAWSDSLNTEAFF. The CDR3 DNA reads TGTGCCTGGAGTGATTCTCTGAACACTGAAGCTTTCTTT.

The chain employs TRBV13 and TRBJ2-3; TRBD2 agrees at 7 bases. Per the germline V gene, CDR1 is PRHDT and CDR2 is FYEKMQ (reference sequence). The CDR3 has 17 residues. The J segment lost 3 bases and the V segment lost 4 bases, leaving 13 bases of the junction unmatched. The DNA of the CDR3 is TGTGCCAGCAGCTCCCCTTATGACGGGGGGAGGACAGATACGCAGTATTTT. As protein: CASSSPYDGGRTDTQYF.

This chain links TRBV2 with TRBJ1-1, with 8 nucleotides matching TRBD1. Trimming at V came to 7 bases and at J to 1 base, leaving 2 bases not matched to a gene. CDR1 SNHLY and CDR2 FYNNEI come from the germline V gene. The CDR3 contains 13 residues. CDR3 in amino acids: CASTGTGNTEAFF. CDR3 coding DNA: TGTGCCAGCACCGGGACAGGGAACACTGAAGCTTTCTTT.

This clone was found a few times. V usage is TRBV9 and J usage is TRBJ1-4, with TRBD1 matching 9 bases. Germline CDR1 and CDR2: SGDLS and YYNGEE. CDR3 length: 16 residues. V lost 2 bases and J lost 3; bases outside the gene matches: 5. The CDR3 loop reads CASSVGQGGPNEKLFF. The CDR3 region has the DNA TGTGCCAGCAGCGTGGGACAGGGCGGGCCTAATGAAAAACTGTTTTTT.

The chain carries TRBV7-8 and TRBJ1-1; a weak D match, TRBD1 (6 bases). CDR3 length equals 16 residues. With 1 base removed from V and 3 bases from J, the gap between germline ends came to 15 bases. CDR1 SGHVS and CDR2 FQNEAQ come from the germline V gene. In DNA, the CDR3 is TGTGCCAGCAGCTTAGGAGGGGGGGGCTTGGACACTGAAGCTTTCTTT. Encoded protein: CASSLGGGGLDTEAFF.

This rearrangement joins TRBV19 to TRBJ1-5; 9 bases fit TRBD1. There are 16 residues in the CDR3. Germline V gives CDR1 LNHDA, CDR2 SQIVND (reference sequence). The junction had 5 bases not matched to a gene; V was cut back by 5 bases and J by 0 bases. The CDR3 here is CASSARGQGSNQPQHF. The CDR3 nucleotides read TGTGCCAGTAGTGCCAGGGGACAGGGTAGCAATCAGCCCCAGCATTTT.

The CDR3 spells CASSQDVGAGRADTQYF. In DNA, the CDR3 is TGCGCCAGCAGCCAAGATGTGGGGGCAGGTAGGGCAGATACGCAGTATTTT. The V gene is TRBV4-1, the J gene TRBJ2-3, with a possible D match to TRBD1 (6 bases). The CDR3 consists of 17 residues. V lost 0 bases and J 4 bases, leaving 17 bases between the germline ends. In germline, CDR1 is MGHRA, CDR2 YSYEKL.

This chain uses TRBV6-5 with TRBJ1-5; 9 bases match TRBD1. V trimming: 7 bases; J trimming: 6 bases; junction bases outside the gene matches: 7. CDR1 is MNHEY, CDR2 SVGAGI, per germline. The CDR3 spans 14 residues. In nucleotides, the CDR3 is TGTGCCAGCATTCCGGACAGGGGCATTCAGCCCCAGCATTTT. It yields the protein CASIPDRGIQPQHF.

This clone was seen only a few times. The junction does not match germline at one end; this may be a read error. The V gene is TRBV30, the J gene TRBJ1-1; 7 bases fit TRBD1. Germline-derived CDR1 and CDR2 are GTSNPN and SVGIG (reference sequence). The CDR3 contains 11 residues. The CDR3 nucleotides are TGTGCCTGGAAGAAGGGGGCTGACGCTTTCTTT. Residues: CAWKKGADAFF.